A selection of T cell receptor beta chains follows, all from one sample in a study of cytomegalovirus exposure and HLA in healthy donors. TCRdb keeps only in-frame clones here, not all; method: immunoSEQ multiplex PCR. The sample contains 150,000 to 200,000 clones, 77% of which appear only once. The sample taken for sequencing was PBMCs. These receptors all come from a female donor in good health and CMV-seronegative. Both conserved end residues are trimmed from each CDR3. The order of the fields is J gene, V gene, CDR3 protein.

TRBJ1-1,TRBV7-2,ASSLVQGHTEAF
TRBJ1-3,TRBV4-2,ASSQPGQVSGNTIY
TRBJ1-6,TRBV7-3,ASSPRGYDNSPLH
TRBJ2-7,TRBV7-2,ASGWAGAYEQY
TRBJ2-5,TRBV2,ASSEAVTGGEETQY
TRBJ2-5,TRBV4-2,ASSPQEGGWDQETQY
TRBJ1-3,TRBV30,AWSGGGNTIY
TRBJ2-3,TRBV10-3,AISESAASGDTDTQY
TRBJ2-7,TRBV7-2,ASSLGGASGRADEQY
TRBJ2-5,TRBV30,AWSSGGAFAETQY
TRBJ2-7,TRBV5-1,ASSSGLTTYEQY
TRBJ1-5,TRBV27,ASSLSAGEQPQH
TRBJ2-3,TRBV27,ASSFRGFDTQY
TRBJ2-7,TRBV7-9,ASSPPDRIYEQY
TRBJ2-2,TRBV27,ASKEGPNTGELF
TRBJ2-3,TRBV6-6,ASSHPSNPDTQY
TRBJ1-1,TRBV28,ASREEGTEAF
TRBJ1-1,TRBV29-1,SGGDPNTEAF
TRBJ1-1,TRBV30,AWNPRYQTEAF
TRBJ2-2,TRBV9,ASSTRLAGLTGELF
TRBJ1-4,TRBV5-4,ASSLLEDEKLF
TRBJ1-2,TRBV29-1,SVDRGDGNT
TRBJ2-5,TRBV7-9,ASSLGGFGETQY
TRBJ2-2,TRBV19,ASSIERGNTGELF
TRBJ1-2,TRBV19,ASSTPGQGAVVYGYT
TRBJ2-7,TRBV10-1,ASSEGPSSGASYEQY
TRBJ1-2,TRBV19,ASSPGGLGYT
TRBJ2-7,TRBV7-2,ASSQGTSGSYEQY
TRBJ1-2,TRBV29-1,SPEPTGPNANYGYT